One sample yielded the 21 T cell receptor beta chains listed below, sequenced in a study of control samples from healthy donors and cancer patients. TCRdb's copy holds only in-frame clones and misses some; the assay was immunoSEQ multiplex PCR. This sample has 70,000 to 100,000 clones; roughly 91% occur once, and the top ten carry 17%. Sequenced: blood. Receptor source: a man aged 45 to 65 in good health.

The rearrangement links TRBV5-4 to TRBJ2-3, with 11 bases that match TRBD2. There are 18 residues in the CDR3. The germline V gene encodes CDR1 SGHNT and CDR2 YYREEE (reference sequence). V trimming: 4 bases; J trimming: 2 bases; junction bases outside the gene matches: 12. The CDR3 protein is CASSPPRLAGFNTDTQYF. The DNA for the CDR3 is TGTGCCAGCAGCCCACCCAGACTAGCGGGGTTTAACACAGATACGCAGTATTTT.

This clone has a single count. The chain employs TRBV28 and TRBJ1-4, with 7 bases fitting TRBD1. The CDR3 consists of 14 residues. V shed 6 bases and J 8 bases; nucleotides not matched to a gene: 9. From germline, CDR1 is MDHEN and CDR2 SYDVKM. The CDR3 region has the DNA TGTGCCAGCAGCCCGGGACAGTCGGGGGAAAAACTGTTTTTT. It is translated as CASSPGQSGEKLFF.

The chain has TRBV3-1 (or the pseudogene TRBV3-2) and TRBJ1-6; D is ambiguous. V was cut by 0 bases and J by 14 bases, with 8 bases left in between. The germline gives CDR1 LGHDT, CDR2 YNNKEL (reference sequence). The CDR3 has 12 amino acids. In nucleotides, the CDR3 is TGTGCCAGCAGCCAAGACAGGTTGTCCCTCCACTTT. Protein: CASSQDRLSLHF.

This clone turned up a few times. The chain employs TRBV10-3 and TRBJ1-2, with D possibly being TRBD1 (5 bases). The CDR3 runs to 14 residues. The germline V gene encodes CDR1 ENHRY and CDR2 SYGVKD. V was cut by 6 bases and J by 7 bases, with 18 bases left in between. DNA of the CDR3: TGTGCCATCAGGCAGGGAGAGAAAGGCGGTGGCTACACCTTC. As protein: CAIRQGEKGGGYTF.

The chain employs TRBV19 and TRBJ1-1, with a weak D call TRBD1 (5 bases). Deletions cut 6 bases from V and 8 bases from J, with 16 bases between. Germline V gene lookup returns CDR1 LNHDA and CDR2 SQIVND (reference sequence). CDR3 length: 13 residues. In nucleotides, the CDR3 is TGTGCCAGTAGACTGGGGGGAAGTAGCGAAGCTTTCTTT. Its protein product is CASRLGGSSEAFF.

This sequence joins TRBV24-1 and TRBJ1-2, with a tentative D call TRBD1 (5 bases). The CDR3 loop spans 11 amino acids. The V and J ends lost 7 bases and 8 bases respectively, with 10 bases between them. CDR1 and CDR2 from the germline V gene are KGHDR and SFDVKD. CDR3 protein: CATSAGRGYTF. The CDR3 bases are TGTGCCACCAGCGCGGGGCGAGGCTACACCTTC.

The chain carries TRBV6-5 and TRBJ1-2, with a possible D match to TRBD1 (5 bases). The CDR3 is made up of 14 amino acids. Germline CDR1 and CDR2: MNHEY and SVGAGI. V lost 6 bases and J lost 7, with 18 bases in between. The CDR3 region is CASREQGRNAGYTF. CDR3 bases: TGTGCCAGCAGGGAGCAGGGACGAAACGCTGGCTACACCTTC.

The chain employs TRBV10-3 and TRBJ2-2; no clear D. CDR1 is ENHRY, CDR2 SYGVKD, per germline. There are 14 residues in the CDR3. With 0 bases removed from V and 0 bases from J, the gap between germline ends came to 2 bases. The DNA for the CDR3 is TGTGCCATCAGTGAGTCTGCGAACACCGGGGAGCTGTTTTTT. Residues: CAISESANTGELFF.

This chain connects TRBV14 to TRBJ2-5; no reliable D call. The CDR3 runs to 13 residues. The germline CDR1 and CDR2 sequences are SGHDN and FVKESK. The V end was cut by 5 bases, the J end by 6 bases, with 13 bases between. CDR3 loop: CASSTRPDKTQYF. The CDR3 region has the DNA TGTGCCAGCAGCACCCGACCCGATAAGACCCAGTACTTC.

CDR3 sequence: CASSPRGGIDTEAFF. In DNA, the CDR3 is TGTGCCAGCTCACCTAGGGGGGGCATCGACACTGAAGCTTTCTTT. The chain joins TRBV18 to TRBJ1-1; TRBD1 is a possible D gene (6 bases). This CDR3 has 15 amino acids. Trimming pared 3 bases from V and 3 bases from J, leaving 14 bases between. From germline, CDR1 is KGHSH and CDR2 LQKENI.

The chain carries TRBV12-3 or TRBV12-4 and TRBJ1-1; TRBD1 matches 8 bases. J was trimmed by 4 bases and V by 7 bases; bases with no gene match: 5. There are 13 residues in the CDR3. The CDR3 nucleotides are TGTGCCAGCAAAATCACAGGGGGCACTGAAGCTTTCTTT. Translation: CASKITGGTEAFF.

This clone was seen only a few times. The chain carries TRBV5-4 and TRBJ1-2; D is unclear. The CDR3 length is 13 residues. Per germline, CDR1 SGHNT and CDR2 YYREEE (reference sequence). V lost 2 bases to trimming and J lost 3 bases, with 8 bases between them. In nucleotides, the CDR3 is TGTGCCAGCAGCTTTGGTAGGGACTATGGCTACACCTTC. It translates to CASSFGRDYGYTF.

The chain employs TRBV12-3 or TRBV12-4 and TRBJ1-1; a weak D match, TRBD1 (5 bases). V was shortened by 6 bases and J by 9 bases, with 11 bases between the two germline ends. The CDR3 is 11 amino acids. CDR3 loop: CASSLDRQAFF. The CDR3 DNA reads as TGTGCCAGCAGCCTCGACAGACAAGCTTTCTTT.

The V call is TRBV7-9, the J call TRBJ1-5; D not certain. The CDR3 runs 12 residues. CDR1 and CDR2 from the germline V gene are SEHNR and FQNEAQ (reference sequence). V lost 3 bases to trimming and J lost 7 bases, with 7 bases between them. CDR3 sequence: CASSLVNQPQHF. The CDR3 DNA sequence: TGTGCCAGCAGCTTGGTAAACCAGCCCCAGCATTTT.

A note on this clone: One end of the junction varies from germline; a read error may be responsible. This sequence joins TRBV30 and TRBJ2-1, with a possible D match to TRBD1 (5 bases). This CDR3 contains 12 residues. Looked up from germline, CDR1 is GTSNPN and CDR2 is SVGIG (reference sequence). CDR3 in amino acids: CAWRRKGLATLF. The CDR3 DNA follows: TGTGCCTGGAGACGCAAGGGGCTTGCCACCCTCTTC.

The chain recombines TRBV27 with TRBJ2-1, with TRBD2 matching 8 bases. J was trimmed by 3 bases and V by 3 bases; bases with no gene match: 4. This CDR3 is built from 15 residues. Per germline, CDR1 MNHEY and CDR2 SMNVEV (reference sequence). For the CDR3, the DNA is TGTGCCAGCAGTTTCCGGGGGGGGGTCTACAATGAGCAGTTCTTC. It specifies CASSFRGGVYNEQFF.

The rearrangement links TRBV3-1 (or the pseudogene TRBV3-2) to TRBJ1-2, with D unresolved. With 0 bases removed from V and 8 bases from J, the gap between germline ends came to 7 bases. The CDR3 totals 12 residues. Germline CDR1 reads LGHDT; CDR2 reads YNNKEL (reference sequence). The CDR3 DNA reads as TGTGCCAGCAGCCAAGAAGTCTACGGCTACACCTTC. Translating gives CASSQEVYGYTF.

The rearrangement uses TRBV9 and TRBJ2-5; D is uncertain. Trimming shortened V by 3 bases and J by 5 bases, and 17 bases separated the two germline ends. Germline loops: CDR1 SGDLS, CDR2 YYNGEE. The CDR3 is 15 residues long. This CDR3 reads CASSAFDSRFETQYF. The CDR3 DNA follows: TGTGCCAGCAGCGCCTTCGATAGCAGGTTTGAGACCCAGTACTTC.

The chain links TRBV5-1 to TRBJ2-5; D perhaps matches TRBD1 (5 bases). CDR1 and CDR2 from the germline V gene are SGHRS and YFSETQ. The length of the CDR3 is 12 residues. The V gene lost 0 bases and the J gene lost 5 bases, with 5 bases spanning the gap. CDR3 sequence (DNA): TGCGCCAGCAGCTTGGAGGGGGAGACCCAGTACTTC. It is translated as CASSLEGETQYF. The whole variable domain, filled in from reference TRBV5-1 and TRBJ2-5, reads KAGVTQTPRYLIKTRGQQVTLSCSPISGHRSVSWYQQTPGQGLQFLFEYFSETQRNKGNFPGRFSGRQFSNSRSEMNVSTLELGDSALYLCASSLEGETQYFGPGTRLLVL.

The chain joins TRBV3-1 (or the pseudogene TRBV3-2) to TRBJ1-1; no clear D gene. The CDR3 runs to 13 residues. Trimming took 1 base from V and 5 from J, leaving 8 bases between them. Looked up from germline, CDR1 is LGHDT and CDR2 is YNNKEL (reference sequence). CDR3 sequence reads: CASSQGTGTEAFF. CDR3 bases: TGTGCCAGCAGCCAAGGGACGGGAACTGAAGCTTTCTTT.

A few counts support this clone. V is TRBV6-6 and J is TRBJ1-5, with 8 bases lining up with TRBD1. Germline assignment: CDR1 MNHNY and CDR2 SVGAGI (reference sequence). The CDR3 has 14 amino acids. V lost 5 bases and J lost 7; bases outside the gene matches: 7. CDR3 coding DNA: TGTGCCAGCAGTCCTGACAGGGGAGTCCAGCCCCAGCATTTT. Its translation is CASSPDRGVQPQHF.